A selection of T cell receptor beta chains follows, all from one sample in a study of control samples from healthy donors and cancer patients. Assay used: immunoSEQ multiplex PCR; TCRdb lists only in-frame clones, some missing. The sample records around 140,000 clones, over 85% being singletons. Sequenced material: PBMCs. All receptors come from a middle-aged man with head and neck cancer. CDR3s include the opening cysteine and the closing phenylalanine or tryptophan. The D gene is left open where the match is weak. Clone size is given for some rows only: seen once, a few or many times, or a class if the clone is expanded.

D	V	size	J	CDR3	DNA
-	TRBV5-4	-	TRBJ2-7	CASSFWGYEQYF	TGTGCCAGCAGCTTCTGGGGATACGAGCAGTACTTC
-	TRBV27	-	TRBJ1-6	CASSSAGTGSPLHF	TGTGCCAGCAGTTCGGCAGGGACGGGATCACCCCTCCACTTT
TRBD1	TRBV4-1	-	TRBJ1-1	CASSQRTGANTEAFF	TGCGCCAGCAGCCAACGGACAGGGGCGAACACTGAAGCTTTCTTT
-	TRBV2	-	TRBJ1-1	CASSDFGTPGNTEAFF	TGTGCCAGCAGTGATTTTGGAACGCCCGGAAACACTGAAGCTTTCTTT
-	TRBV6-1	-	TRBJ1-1	CASSEDHTGTEAFF	TGTGCCAGCAGTGAAGACCACACGGGCACTGAAGCTTTCTTT
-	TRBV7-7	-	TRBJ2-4	CASSPLWEIAKNIQYF	TGTGCTAGCAGCCCCCTTTGGGAGATCGCCAAAAACATTCAGTACTTC
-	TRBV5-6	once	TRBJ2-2	CASSSIKRAGLSGELFF	TGTGCCAGCAGTTCAATAAAGCGGGCGGGTCTCTCCGGGGAGCTGTTTTTT
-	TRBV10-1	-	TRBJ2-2	CASGGGPDANTGELFF	TGCGCCAGCGGGGGGGGGCCAGACGCGAACACCGGGGAGCTGTTTTTT
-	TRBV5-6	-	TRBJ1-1	CASSDIGANTEAFF	TGTGCCAGCAGCGACATAGGGGCCAACACTGAAGCTTTCTTT
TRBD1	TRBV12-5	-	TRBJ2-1	CASGSAGDSPNEQFF	TGTGCTAGTGGTTCGGCAGGGGACAGCCCCAATGAGCAGTTCTTC
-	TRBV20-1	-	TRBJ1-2	CSANNNYGYTF	TGCAGTGCCAATAACAACTATGGCTACACCTTC
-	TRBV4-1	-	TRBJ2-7	CASSQENAQGQGYEQYF	TGCGCCAGCAGCCAAGAGAATGCCCAGGGGCAGGGATACGAGCAGTACTTC
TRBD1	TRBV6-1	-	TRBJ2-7	CASSEVVGGRYEQYF	TGTGCCAGCAGTGAAGTGGTAGGGGGCCGCTACGAGCAGTACTTC
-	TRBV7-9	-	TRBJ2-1	CASSLDSNEQFF	TGTGCCAGCAGCTTAGACAGCAATGAGCAGTTCTTC
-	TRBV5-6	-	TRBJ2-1	CASSLVGYNEQFF	TGTGCCAGCAGCTTAGTGGGCTACAATGAGCAGTTCTTC
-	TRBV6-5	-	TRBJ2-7	CASSYRGSSYEQYF	TGTGCCAGCAGTTATAGGGGGAGCTCCTACGAGCAGTACTTC
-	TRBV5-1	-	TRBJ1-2	CASSLEGHYGYTF	TGCGCCAGCAGCTTAGAGGGGCACTATGGCTACACCTTC
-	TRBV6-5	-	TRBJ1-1	CASTSPGPNTEAFF	TGTGCCAGCACCAGCCCCGGTCCCAACACTGAAGCTTTCTTT
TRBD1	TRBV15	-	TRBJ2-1	CATSSYRGYNEQFF	TGTGCCACCAGCAGTTACAGGGGGTACAATGAGCAGTTCTTC
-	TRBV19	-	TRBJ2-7	CASTSGQGALEGDYEQYF	TGTGCCAGCACCTCGGGGCAGGGAGCGCTTGAGGGGGATTACGAGCAGTACTTC
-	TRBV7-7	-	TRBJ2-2	CASSLGSLGSGELFF	TGTGCCAGCAGCTTAGGCAGCTTGGGGTCCGGGGAGCTGTTTTTT
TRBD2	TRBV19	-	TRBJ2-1	CASSIEGTSGRWGNEQFF	TGTGCCAGTAGTATTGAAGGGACTAGCGGGAGATGGGGCAATGAGCAGTTCTTC
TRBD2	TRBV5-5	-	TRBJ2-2	CASSRILAGGRTGELFF	TGTGCCAGCAGCCGGATACTAGCGGGGGGGCGCACCGGGGAGCTGTTTTTT
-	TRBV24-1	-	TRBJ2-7	CATSDSRAYEQYF	TGTGCCACCAGTGATTCCAGAGCGTACGAGCAGTACTTC
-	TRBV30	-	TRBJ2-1	CAWRGYYNEQFF	TGTGCCTGGAGAGGATATTACAATGAGCAGTTCTTC
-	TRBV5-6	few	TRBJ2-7	CASSLVGYEQYF	TGTGCCAGCAGCTTGGTAGGGTACGAGCAGTACTTC
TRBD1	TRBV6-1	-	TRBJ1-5	CASSEGQGASQPQHF	TGTGCCAGCAGTGAAGGACAGGGGGCCAGTCAGCCCCAGCATTTT
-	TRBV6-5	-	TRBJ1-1	CASSTLDPNTEAFF	TGTGCCAGCAGTACCCTTGACCCGAACACTGAAGCTTTCTTT
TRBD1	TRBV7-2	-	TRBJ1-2	CASSLAWGTGEGYTF	TGTGCCAGCAGCTTAGCCTGGGGGACAGGGGAGGGCTACACCTTC
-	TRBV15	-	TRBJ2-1	CATSSGPGANEQFF	TGTGCCACCAGCAGCGGCCCGGGGGCCAATGAGCAGTTCTTC
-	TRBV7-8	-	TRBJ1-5	CASSFLGASNQPQHF	TGTGCCAGCAGCTTCTTGGGGGCGAGCAATCAGCCCCAGCATTTT
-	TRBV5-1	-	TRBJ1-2	CASSLDPQGDYGYTF	TGCGCCAGCAGTCTCGACCCCCAGGGCGACTATGGCTACACCTTC
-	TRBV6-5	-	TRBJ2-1	CASTWTGVGNEQFF	TGTGCCAGCACCTGGACTGGGGTAGGGAATGAGCAGTTCTTC
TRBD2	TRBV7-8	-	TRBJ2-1	CASSRRETLAGPYNEQFF	TGTGCCAGCAGCCGAAGAGAAACACTAGCGGGGCCTTACAATGAGCAGTTCTTC
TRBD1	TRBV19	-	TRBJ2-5	CASNRGLGETQYF	TGTGCCAGTAACAGGGGATTAGGGGAGACCCAGTACTTC
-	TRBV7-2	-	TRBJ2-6	CASSLEVSGANVLTF	TGTGCCAGCAGCTTAGAAGTCTCTGGGGCCAACGTCCTGACTTTC
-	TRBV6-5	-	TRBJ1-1	CASSPELMNTEAFF	TGTGCCAGCAGTCCTGAATTGATGAACACTGAAGCTTTCTTT
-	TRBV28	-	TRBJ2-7	CASRSSYEQYF	TGTGCCAGCAGGAGCTCCTACGAGCAGTACTTC
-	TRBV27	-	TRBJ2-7	CASKVGTRASYEQYF	TGTGCCAGCAAAGTGGGGACTCGCGCCTCCTACGAGCAGTACTTC
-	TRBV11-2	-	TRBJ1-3	CASSLQRGGNTIYF	TGTGCCAGCAGCTTACAGAGGGGCGGAAACACCATATATTTT
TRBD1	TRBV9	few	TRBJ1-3	CASSPRDRGNTIYF	TGTGCCAGCAGCCCTCGGGACAGGGGAAACACCATATATTTT